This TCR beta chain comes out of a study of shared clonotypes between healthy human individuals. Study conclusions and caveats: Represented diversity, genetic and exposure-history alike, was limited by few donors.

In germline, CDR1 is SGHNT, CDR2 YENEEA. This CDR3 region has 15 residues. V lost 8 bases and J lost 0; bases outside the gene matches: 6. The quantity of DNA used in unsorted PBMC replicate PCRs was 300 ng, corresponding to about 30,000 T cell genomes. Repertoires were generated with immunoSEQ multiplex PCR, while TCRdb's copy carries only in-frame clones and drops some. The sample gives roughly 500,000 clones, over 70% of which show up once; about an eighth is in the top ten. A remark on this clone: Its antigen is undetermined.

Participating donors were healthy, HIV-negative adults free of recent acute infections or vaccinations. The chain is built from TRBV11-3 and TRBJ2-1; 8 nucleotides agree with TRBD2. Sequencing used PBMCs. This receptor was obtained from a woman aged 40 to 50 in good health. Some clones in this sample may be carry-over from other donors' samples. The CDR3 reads CASSVGGGSYNEQFF. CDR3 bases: TGTGCCAGCTCGGTCGGGGGGGGCTCCTACAATGAGCAGTTCTTC. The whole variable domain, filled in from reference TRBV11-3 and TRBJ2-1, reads EAGVVQSPRYKIIEKKQPVAFWCNPISGHNTLYWYLQNLGQGPELLIRYENEEAVDDSQLPKDRFSAERLKGVDSTLKIQPAELGDSAVYLCASSVGGGSYNEQFFGPGTRLTVL.